One sample yielded the 9 T cell receptor beta chains listed below, sequenced in a study of identifying expanded T cells in peripheral blood (dated by TCRdb to 2018 to 2020). Receptor libraries were prepared by the immunoSEQ multiplex PCR assay. The clones in this table, taken by TCRdb from immuneACCESS, are in-frame only. Not every clone is retained; where verified, under half of the shortfall comes from an unresolved V gene, and the cause of the rest is unknown. This sample holds around 84,000 clones; 80% to 90% were observed only once. Roughly 7.7% of the sample comes from the top ten. The sequenced material came from blood. These receptor sequences come from a person between 18 and 75 years old in good health.

The chain uses TRBV21-1 and TRBJ2-4; TRBD2 reflects the table's D call only, with no check against the DNA. TRBV21-1 is designated a pseudogene. The CDR3 length is 18 residues. CDR3 region: CASSKALVAGDTKNIQYF. In nucleotides, the CDR3 is TGTGCCAGCAGCAAAGCGCTTGTGGCGGGGGATACCAAAAACATTCAGTACTTC.

The V call is TRBV5-4, the J call TRBJ2-3; TRBD1 or TRBD2 may be the D gene (7 bases each). Per the germline V gene, CDR1 is SGHNT and CDR2 is YYREEE (reference sequence). The CDR3 totals 19 residues. Deletions cut 4 bases from V and 2 bases from J, with 26 bases between. CDR3 protein: CASSPRTGVAGAATDTQYF. In DNA form, the CDR3 reads TGTGCCAGCAGCCCTAGGACAGGAGTTGCGGGAGCGGCCACAGATACGCAGTATTTT.

The chain joins TRBV5-1 to TRBJ2-3; 12 nucleotides agree with TRBD2. The length of the CDR3 is 15 residues. Germline loops: CDR1 SGHRS, CDR2 YFSETQ. The V segment lost 4 bases and the J segment 5 bases; nucleotides outside the gene matches: 5. Here the CDR3 reads CASSLAGGGIDTQYF. DNA of the CDR3: TGCGCCAGCAGCCTAGCGGGAGGGGGTATAGATACGCAGTATTTT.

This chain uses TRBV9 with TRBJ2-7, with 8 bases matching TRBD2. CDR1 and CDR2 from the germline V gene are SGDLS and YYNGEE. The CDR3 sequence is 15 residues long. Germline trimming cut 0 bases from V and 2 bases from J; bases unmatched to any gene: 4. This chain's CDR3 is CASSVEVGGAYEQYF. Written as DNA, the CDR3 is TGTGCCAGCAGCGTAGAGGTCGGGGGGGCCTACGAGCAGTACTTC.

The gene calls are TRBV11-3 and TRBJ2-1; 14 nucleotides align to TRBD2. Losses at the gene ends were 5 bases for V and 8 bases for J; bases not matched to a gene: 5. CDR3 length equals 15 residues. Germline CDR1 reads SGHNT; CDR2 reads YENEEA. CDR3 in amino acids: CASSPGLAGAHEQFF. CDR3 coding DNA: TGTGCCAGCAGCCCGGGACTAGCGGGAGCCCATGAGCAGTTCTTC.

The chain joins TRBV27 to TRBJ2-1, with D unresolved. V lost 1 base and J 4 bases, leaving 5 bases between the germline ends. Germline CDR1 reads MNHEY; CDR2 reads SMNVEV (reference sequence). This CDR3 has 13 amino acids. In DNA, the CDR3 is TGTGCCAGCAGTTTATATGCGTACAATGAGCAGTTCTTC. Translated, it gives CASSLYAYNEQFF.

The chain joins TRBV5-4 to TRBJ1-1; TRBD1 matches at 7 bases. J gave up 5 bases and V 3 bases, and 7 bases lay outside the gene matches. In germline, CDR1 is SGHNT, CDR2 YYREEE (reference sequence). This CDR3 has 14 residues. This CDR3 reads CASSSGTAGTEAFF. The CDR3 region has the DNA TGTGCCAGCAGCTCAGGGACAGCGGGGACTGAAGCTTTCTTT.

The chain joins TRBV18 to TRBJ2-1; a possible D gene is TRBD1 (5 bases). Germline-derived CDR1 and CDR2 are KGHSH and LQKENI. The ends were cut back, 3 bases at V and 7 bases at J, with 13 bases in the middle. The CDR3 runs 14 residues. The CDR3 loop is CASSPTQTDNEQFF. CDR3 sequence (DNA): TGTGCCAGCTCACCTACGCAGACAGATAATGAGCAGTTCTTC.

The chain couples TRBV18 to TRBJ2-1; D could derive from TRBD1 or TRBD2 (5 bases each). CDR1 and CDR2 from the germline V gene are KGHSH and LQKENI. Deletions cut 6 bases from V and 10 bases from J, with 16 bases between. This CDR3 is 13 amino acids long. The DNA for the CDR3 is TGTGCCAGCTCTGGAGACGAGGGGCGCGAGCAGTTCTTC. It yields the protein CASSGDEGREQFF.